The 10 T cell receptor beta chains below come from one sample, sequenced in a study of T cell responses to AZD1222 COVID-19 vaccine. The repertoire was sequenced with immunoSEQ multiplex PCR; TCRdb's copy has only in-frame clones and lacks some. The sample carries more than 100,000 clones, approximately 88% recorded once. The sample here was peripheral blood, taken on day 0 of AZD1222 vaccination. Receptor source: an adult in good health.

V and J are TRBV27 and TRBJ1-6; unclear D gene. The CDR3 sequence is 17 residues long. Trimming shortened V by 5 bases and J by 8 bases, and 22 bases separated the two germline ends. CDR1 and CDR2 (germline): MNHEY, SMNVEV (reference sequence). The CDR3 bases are TGTGCCAGCAGTCTCCTACGGGGTGAAGCTGCTCATTCACCCCTCCACTTT. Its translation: CASSLLRGEAAHSPLHF.

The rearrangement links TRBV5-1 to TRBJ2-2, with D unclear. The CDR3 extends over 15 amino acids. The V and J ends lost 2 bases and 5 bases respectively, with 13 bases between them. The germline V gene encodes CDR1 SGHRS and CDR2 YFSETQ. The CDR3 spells CASSLQTRQTGELFF. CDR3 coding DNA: TGCGCCAGCAGCTTACAGACCCGCCAGACCGGGGAGCTGTTTTTT. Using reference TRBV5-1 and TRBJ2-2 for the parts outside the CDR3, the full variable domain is KAGVTQTPRYLIKTRGQQVTLSCSPISGHRSVSWYQQTPGQGLQFLFEYFSETQRNKGNFPGRFSGRQFSNSRSEMNVSTLELGDSALYLCASSLQTRQTGELFFGEGSRLTVL.

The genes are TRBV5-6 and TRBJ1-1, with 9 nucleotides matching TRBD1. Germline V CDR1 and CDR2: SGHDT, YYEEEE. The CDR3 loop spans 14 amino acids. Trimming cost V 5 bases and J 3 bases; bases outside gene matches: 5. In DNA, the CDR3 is TGTGCCAGCAGACCCGGGACAGGGTACACTGAAGCTTTCTTT. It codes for CASRPGTGYTEAFF.

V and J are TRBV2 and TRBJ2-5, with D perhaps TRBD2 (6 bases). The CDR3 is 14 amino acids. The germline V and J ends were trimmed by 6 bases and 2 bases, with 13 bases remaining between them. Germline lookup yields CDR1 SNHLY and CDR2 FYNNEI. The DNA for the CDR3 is TGTGCCAGCAGGGGAGGACGCGGGCAAGAGACCCAGTACTTC. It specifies CASRGGRGQETQYF.

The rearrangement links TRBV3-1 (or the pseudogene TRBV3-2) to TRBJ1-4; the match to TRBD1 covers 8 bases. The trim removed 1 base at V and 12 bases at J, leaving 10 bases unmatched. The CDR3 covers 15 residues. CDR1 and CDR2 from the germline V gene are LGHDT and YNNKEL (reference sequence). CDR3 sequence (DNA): TGTGCCAGCAGCCAAGGGAACAGGGGGACTCGCGAACTGTTTTTT. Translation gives CASSQGNRGTRELFF.

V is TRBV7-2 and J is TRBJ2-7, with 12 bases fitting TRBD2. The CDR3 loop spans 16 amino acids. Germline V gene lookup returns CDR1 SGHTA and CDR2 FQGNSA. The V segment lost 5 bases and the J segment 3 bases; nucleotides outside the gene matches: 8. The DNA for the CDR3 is TGTGCCAGCAGCCGTTCTAGCGGGGGGGCGGGCTACGAGCAGTACTTC. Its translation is CASSRSSGGAGYEQYF.

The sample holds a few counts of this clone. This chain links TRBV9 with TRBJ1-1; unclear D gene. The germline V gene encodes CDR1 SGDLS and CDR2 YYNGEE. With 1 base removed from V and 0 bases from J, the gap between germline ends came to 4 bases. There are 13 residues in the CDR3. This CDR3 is CASSVRVNTEAFF. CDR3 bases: TGTGCCAGCAGCGTACGGGTGAACACTGAAGCTTTCTTT.

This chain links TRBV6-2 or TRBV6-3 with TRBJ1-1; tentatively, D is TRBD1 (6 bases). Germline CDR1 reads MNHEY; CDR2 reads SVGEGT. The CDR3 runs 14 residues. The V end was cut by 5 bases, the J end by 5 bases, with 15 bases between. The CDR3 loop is CASSRRGERTEAFF. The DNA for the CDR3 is TGTGCCAGCAGTCGGAGGGGGGAGAGAACTGAAGCTTTCTTT.

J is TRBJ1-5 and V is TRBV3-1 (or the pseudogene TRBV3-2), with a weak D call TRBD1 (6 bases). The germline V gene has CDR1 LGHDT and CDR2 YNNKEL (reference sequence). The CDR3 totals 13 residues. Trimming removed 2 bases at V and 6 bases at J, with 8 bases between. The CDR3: CASSQSGAQPQHF. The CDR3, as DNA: TGTGCCAGCAGCCAATCGGGGGCTCAGCCCCAGCATTTT.

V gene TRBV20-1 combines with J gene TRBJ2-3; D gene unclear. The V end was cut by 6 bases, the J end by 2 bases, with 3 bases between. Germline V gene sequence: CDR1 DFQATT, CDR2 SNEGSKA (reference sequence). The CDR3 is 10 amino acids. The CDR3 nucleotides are TGCAGTGCCAACACAGATACGCAGTATTTT. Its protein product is CSANTDTQYF.